This T cell receptor (beta chain) was obtained from a study of T cell changes during pregnancy in multiple sclerosis. The CDR3 runs 14 residues. Trimming cost V 0 bases and J 5 bases, with 11 bases left between them. Germline V gene lookup returns CDR1 SGHRS and CDR2 YFSETQ. Repertoires were generated with immunoSEQ multiplex PCR, while TCRdb's copy carries only in-frame clones and drops some. This table has approximately 89,000 clones, roughly 93% appearing once. The receptor's source is a female donor with multiple sclerosis, enrolled in a pregnancy study. The chain carries TRBV5-1 and TRBJ2-5; D may be TRBD1 (7 bases). Sequenced here: peripheral blood, sampled in the third trimester of pregnancy. CDR3 nucleotide sequence: TGCGCCAGCAGCTTGGAGGGGGCGGGGGAGACCCAGTACTTC. It encodes CASSLEGAGETQYF.